Described below is a single TCR beta chain sequence and its context. The data stem from a study of T cells in Graves' hyperthyroidism and ophthalmopathy. The germline gives CDR1 SQVTM, CDR2 ANQGSEA. The ends lost 5 bases at V and 4 bases at J; junction bases unmatched: 4. The length of the CDR3 is 12 residues. Authors of the study amplified TCR beta CDR3 regions from RNA transcripts. HTBI primers were used for first-round RT-PCR of the TCR CDR3. TCRdb used MiXCR to reprocess the multiplex PCR reads, holding one entry per CDR3 protein. Of 300,000 to 350,000 distinct CDR3 sequences in the sample, over 15% were seen once.

This TCR was sampled from a man aged 30 to 39 with Graves' hyperthyroidism. The chain is built from TRBV29-1 and TRBJ1-2, with 7 bases identical to TRBD1. Sequencing input: blood. The CDR3 sequence is CSVFGTAYGYTF. DNA of the CDR3: TGCAGCGTTTTCGGGACAGCCTATGGCTACACCTTC.